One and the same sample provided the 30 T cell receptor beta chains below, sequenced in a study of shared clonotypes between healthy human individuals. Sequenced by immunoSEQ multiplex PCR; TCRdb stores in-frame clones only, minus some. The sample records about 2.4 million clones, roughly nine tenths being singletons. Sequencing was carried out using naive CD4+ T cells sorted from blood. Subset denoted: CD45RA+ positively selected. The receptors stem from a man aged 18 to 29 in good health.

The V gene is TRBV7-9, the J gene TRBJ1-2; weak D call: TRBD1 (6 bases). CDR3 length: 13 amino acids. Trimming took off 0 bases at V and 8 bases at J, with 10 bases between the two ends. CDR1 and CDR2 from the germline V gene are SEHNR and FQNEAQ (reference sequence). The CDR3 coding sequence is TGTGCCAGCAGCTTAGCCATTGACAGGGGCTACACCTTC. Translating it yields CASSLAIDRGYTF.

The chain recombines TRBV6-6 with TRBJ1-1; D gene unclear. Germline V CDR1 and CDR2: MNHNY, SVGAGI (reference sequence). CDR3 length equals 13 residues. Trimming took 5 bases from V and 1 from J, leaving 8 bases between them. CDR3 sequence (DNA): TGTGCCAGCAGTAGCAGCGCGAACACTGAAGCTTTCTTT. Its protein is CASSSSANTEAFF.

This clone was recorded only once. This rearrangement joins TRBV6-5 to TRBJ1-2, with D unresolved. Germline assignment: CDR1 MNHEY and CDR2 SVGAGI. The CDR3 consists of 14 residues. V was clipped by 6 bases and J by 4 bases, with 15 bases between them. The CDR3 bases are TGTGCCAGCAGGCCAGGTTCTGGCTTCTATGGCTACACCTTC. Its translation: CASRPGSGFYGYTF.

CDR3 sequence (DNA): TGTGCCTGGAGTGCAATGGGGTCGAGTGAAAAACTGTTTTTT. Encoded protein: CAWSAMGSSEKLFF. The chain couples TRBV30 to TRBJ1-4; no reliable D call. The CDR3 covers 14 residues. V was cut by 1 base and J by 7 bases, with 13 bases left in between. Germline CDR1 is GTSNPN and CDR2 is SVGIG (reference sequence).

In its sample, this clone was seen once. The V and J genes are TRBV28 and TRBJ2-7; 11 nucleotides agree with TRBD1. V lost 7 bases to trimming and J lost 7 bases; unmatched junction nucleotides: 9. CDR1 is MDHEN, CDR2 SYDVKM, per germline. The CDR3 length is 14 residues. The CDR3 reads CASTDGQGAGEQYF. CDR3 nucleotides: TGTGCCAGCACCGACGGACAGGGGGCTGGTGAGCAGTACTTC.

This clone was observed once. CDR3 nucleotides: TGTGCCAGCAGCTTAGCACAGGGGGACACTGAAGCTTTCTTT. It yields the protein CASSLAQGDTEAFF. The chain combines TRBV7-9 with TRBJ1-1; 8 bases fit TRBD1. Germline trimming cut 0 bases from V and 3 bases from J; bases unmatched to any gene: 0. The CDR3 contains 14 residues. Per germline, CDR1 SEHNR and CDR2 FQNEAQ (reference sequence).

CDR3 amino acids: CASSLSAGGREQFF. The CDR3 nucleotides read TGTGCCAGCAGTTTATCGGCGGGGGGGCGTGAGCAGTTCTTC. This chain uses TRBV27 with TRBJ2-1, with 9 bases aligning to TRBD2. CDR1 is MNHEY and CDR2 is SMNVEV in the germline V gene (reference sequence). This CDR3 spans 14 amino acids. Losses at the gene ends were 0 bases for V and 9 bases for J; bases not matched to a gene: 3.

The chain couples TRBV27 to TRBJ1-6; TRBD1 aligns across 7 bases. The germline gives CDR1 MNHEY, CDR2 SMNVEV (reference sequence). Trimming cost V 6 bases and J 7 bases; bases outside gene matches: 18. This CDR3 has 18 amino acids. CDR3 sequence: CASRVTGEGPRLNSPLHF. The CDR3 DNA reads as TGTGCCAGCAGAGTTACAGGGGAGGGCCCTAGATTAAATTCACCCCTCCACTTT.

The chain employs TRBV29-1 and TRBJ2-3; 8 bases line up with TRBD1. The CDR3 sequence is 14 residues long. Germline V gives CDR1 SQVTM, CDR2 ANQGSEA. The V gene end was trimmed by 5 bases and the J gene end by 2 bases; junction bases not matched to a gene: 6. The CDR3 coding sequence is TGCAGCGTTCAGACAGGGGCATACACAGATACGCAGTATTTT. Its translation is CSVQTGAYTDTQYF.

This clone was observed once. The CDR3 spells CASSPEVAGGPKNEQFF. CDR3 DNA sequence: TGCGCCAGCAGCCCGGAGGTAGCGGGAGGGCCGAAAAATGAGCAGTTCTTC. The chain is built from TRBV5-1 and TRBJ2-1; 11 bases fit TRBD2. CDR1 SGHRS and CDR2 YFSETQ come from the germline V gene. The CDR3 is 17 residues long. The ends lost 4 bases at V and 7 bases at J; junction bases unmatched: 13.

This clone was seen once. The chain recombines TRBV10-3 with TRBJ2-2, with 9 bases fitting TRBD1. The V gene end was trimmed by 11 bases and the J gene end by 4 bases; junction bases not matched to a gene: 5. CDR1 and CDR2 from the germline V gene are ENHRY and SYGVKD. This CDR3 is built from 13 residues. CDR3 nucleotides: TGTGCCTCACAGGGGGCCCCCACCGGGGAGCTGTTTTTT. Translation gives CASQGAPTGELFF.

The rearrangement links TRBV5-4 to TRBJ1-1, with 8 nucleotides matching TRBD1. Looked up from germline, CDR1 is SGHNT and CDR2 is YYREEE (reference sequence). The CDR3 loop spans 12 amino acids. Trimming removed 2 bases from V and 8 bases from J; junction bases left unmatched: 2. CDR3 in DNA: TGTGCCAGCAGCTTCGGACAGGGAGAAGCTTTCTTT. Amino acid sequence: CASSFGQGEAFF.

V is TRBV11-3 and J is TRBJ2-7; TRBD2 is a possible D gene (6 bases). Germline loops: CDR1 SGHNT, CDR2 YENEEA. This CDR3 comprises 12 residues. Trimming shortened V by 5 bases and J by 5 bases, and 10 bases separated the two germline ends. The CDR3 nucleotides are TGTGCCAGCAGCCCTGGGGAGGACGAGCAGTACTTC. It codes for CASSPGEDEQYF.

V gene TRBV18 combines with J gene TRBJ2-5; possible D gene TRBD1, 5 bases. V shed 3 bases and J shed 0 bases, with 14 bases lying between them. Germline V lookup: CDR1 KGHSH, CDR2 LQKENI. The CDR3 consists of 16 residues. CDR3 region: CASSPDSDWYQETQYF. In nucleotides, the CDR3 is TGTGCCAGCTCACCCGACAGCGATTGGTACCAAGAGACCCAGTACTTC.

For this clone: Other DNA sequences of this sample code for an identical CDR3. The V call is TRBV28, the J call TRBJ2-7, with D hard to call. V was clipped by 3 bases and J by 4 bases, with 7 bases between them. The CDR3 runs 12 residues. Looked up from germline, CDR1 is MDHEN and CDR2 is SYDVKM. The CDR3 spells CASSLSGYEQYF. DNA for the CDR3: TGTGCCAGCAGTTTGAGTGGGTACGAGCAGTACTTC.

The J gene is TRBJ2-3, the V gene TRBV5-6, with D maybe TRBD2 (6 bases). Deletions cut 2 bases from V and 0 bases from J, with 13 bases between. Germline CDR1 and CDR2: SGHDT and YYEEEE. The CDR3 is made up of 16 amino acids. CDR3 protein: CASSLALALSTDTQYF. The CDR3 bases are TGTGCCAGCAGCTTAGCACTAGCCCTCAGCACAGATACGCAGTATTTT.

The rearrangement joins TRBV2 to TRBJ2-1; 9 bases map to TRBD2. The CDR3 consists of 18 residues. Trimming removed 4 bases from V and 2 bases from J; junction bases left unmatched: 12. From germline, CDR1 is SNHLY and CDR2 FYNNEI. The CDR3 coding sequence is TGTGCCAGCAGTGGGGGCGGGAGGGCCTGGGGGACCTACAATGAGCAGTTCTTC. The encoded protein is CASSGGGRAWGTYNEQFF.

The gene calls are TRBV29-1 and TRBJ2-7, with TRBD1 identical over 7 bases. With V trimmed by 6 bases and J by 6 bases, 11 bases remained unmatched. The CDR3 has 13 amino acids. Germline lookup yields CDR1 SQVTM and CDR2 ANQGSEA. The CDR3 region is CSVAPGGQGEQYF. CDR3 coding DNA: TGCAGCGTCGCACCAGGGGGACAAGGCGAGCAGTACTTC.

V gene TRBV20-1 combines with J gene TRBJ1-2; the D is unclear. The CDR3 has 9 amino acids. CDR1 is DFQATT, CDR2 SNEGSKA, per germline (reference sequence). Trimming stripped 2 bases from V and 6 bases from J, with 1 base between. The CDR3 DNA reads TGCAGTGCTAGAAATGGCTACACCTTC. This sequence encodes CSARNGYTF.

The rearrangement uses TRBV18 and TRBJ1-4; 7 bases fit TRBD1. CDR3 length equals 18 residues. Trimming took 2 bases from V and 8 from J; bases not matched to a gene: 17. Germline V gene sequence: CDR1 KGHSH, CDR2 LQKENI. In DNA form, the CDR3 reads TGTGCCAGCTCACCAGGACAGCCGATTCCTCCAGGGGGGGAAAAACTGTTTTTT. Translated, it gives CASSPGQPIPPGGEKLFF.

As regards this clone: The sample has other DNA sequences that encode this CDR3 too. The CDR3 is CSVVMNTEAFF. As DNA, the CDR3 is TGCAGCGTTGTTATGAACACTGAAGCTTTCTTT. V is TRBV29-1 and J is TRBJ1-1; D is ambiguous. Germline CDR1 SQVTM, CDR2 ANQGSEA. V was clipped by 4 bases and J by 0 bases, with 3 bases between them. CDR3 length equals 11 residues.

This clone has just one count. The CDR3 loop is CAISESWGSNQPQHF. The CDR3 nucleotides are TGTGCCATCAGTGAGTCGTGGGGGAGCAATCAGCCCCAGCATTTT. This rearrangement joins TRBV10-3 to TRBJ1-5; tentative D call: TRBD1 (5 bases). The V and J ends lost 0 bases and 1 base respectively, with 7 bases between them. Germline CDR1 ENHRY, CDR2 SYGVKD. There are 15 residues in the CDR3.

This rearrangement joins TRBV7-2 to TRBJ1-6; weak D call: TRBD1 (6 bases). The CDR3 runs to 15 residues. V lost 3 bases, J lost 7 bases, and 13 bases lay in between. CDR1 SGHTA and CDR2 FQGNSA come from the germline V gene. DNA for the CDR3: TGTGCCAGCAGCTTTCAGGACAGACAAAATTCACCCCTCCACTTT. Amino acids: CASSFQDRQNSPLHF.

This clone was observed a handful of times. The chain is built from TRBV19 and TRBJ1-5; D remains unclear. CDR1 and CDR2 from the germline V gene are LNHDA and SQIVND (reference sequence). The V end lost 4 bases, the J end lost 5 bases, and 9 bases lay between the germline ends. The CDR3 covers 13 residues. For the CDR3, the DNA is TGTGCCAGTAGTACGACCGACGATCAGCCCCAGCATTTT. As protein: CASSTTDDQPQHF.

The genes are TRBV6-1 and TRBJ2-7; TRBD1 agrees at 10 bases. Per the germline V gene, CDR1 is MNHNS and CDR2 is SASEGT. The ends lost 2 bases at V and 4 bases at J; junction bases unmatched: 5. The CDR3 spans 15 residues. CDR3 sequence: CASSEQDRGFYEQYF. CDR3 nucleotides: TGTGCCAGCAGTGAACAGGACAGGGGGTTTTACGAGCAGTACTTC.

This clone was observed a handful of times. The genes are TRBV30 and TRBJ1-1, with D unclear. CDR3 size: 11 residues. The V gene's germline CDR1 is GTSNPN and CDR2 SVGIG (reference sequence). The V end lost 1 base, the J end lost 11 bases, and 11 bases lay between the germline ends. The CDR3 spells CAWSALGRAFF. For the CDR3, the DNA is TGTGCCTGGAGTGCTCTAGGAAGGGCTTTCTTT.

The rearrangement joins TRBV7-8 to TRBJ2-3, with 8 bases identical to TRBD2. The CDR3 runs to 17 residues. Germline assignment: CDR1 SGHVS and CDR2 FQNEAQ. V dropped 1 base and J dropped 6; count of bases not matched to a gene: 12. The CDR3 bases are TGTGCCAGCAGCTTAGAAATAGCGGGAAGTATCATGGATACGCAGTATTTT. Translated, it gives CASSLEIAGSIMDTQYF.

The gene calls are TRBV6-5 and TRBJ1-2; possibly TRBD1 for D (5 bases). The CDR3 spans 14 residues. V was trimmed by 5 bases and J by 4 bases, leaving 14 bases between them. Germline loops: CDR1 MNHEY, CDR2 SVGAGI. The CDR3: CASSTGLTGYGYTF. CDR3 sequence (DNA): TGTGCCAGCAGTACGGGACTCACTGGCTATGGCTACACCTTC.

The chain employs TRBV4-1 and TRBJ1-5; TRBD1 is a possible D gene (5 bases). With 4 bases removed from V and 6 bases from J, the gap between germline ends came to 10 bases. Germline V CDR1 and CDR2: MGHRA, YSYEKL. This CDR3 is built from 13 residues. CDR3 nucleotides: TGCGCCAGCAGCCGAGACAGTTCTCAGCCCCAGCATTTT. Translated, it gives CASSRDSSQPQHF.

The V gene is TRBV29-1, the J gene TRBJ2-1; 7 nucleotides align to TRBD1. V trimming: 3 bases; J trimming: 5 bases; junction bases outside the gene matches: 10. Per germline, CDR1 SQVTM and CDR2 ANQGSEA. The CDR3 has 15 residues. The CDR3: CSVEVFGTVNNEQFF. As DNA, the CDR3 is TGCAGCGTTGAGGTGTTCGGGACAGTTAACAATGAGCAGTTCTTC.